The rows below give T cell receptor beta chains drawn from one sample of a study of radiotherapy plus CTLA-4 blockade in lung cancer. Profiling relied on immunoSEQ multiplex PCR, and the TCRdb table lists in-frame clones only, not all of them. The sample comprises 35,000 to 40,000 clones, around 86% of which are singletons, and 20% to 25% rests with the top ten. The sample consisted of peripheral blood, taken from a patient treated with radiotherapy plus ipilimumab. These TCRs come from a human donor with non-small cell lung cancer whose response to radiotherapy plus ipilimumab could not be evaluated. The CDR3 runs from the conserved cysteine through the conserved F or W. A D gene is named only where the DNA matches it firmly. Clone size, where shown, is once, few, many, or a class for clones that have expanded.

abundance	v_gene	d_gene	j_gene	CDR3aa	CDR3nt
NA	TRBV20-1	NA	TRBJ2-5	CRTGWETQYF	TGCAGAACAGGGTGGGAGACCCAGTACTTC
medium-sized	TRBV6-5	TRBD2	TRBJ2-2	CASREIGTTGWELFF	TGTGCCAGCCGAGAGATTGGGACTACGGGTTGGGAGCTGTTTTTT
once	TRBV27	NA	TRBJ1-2	CASSLSSGGYGYTF	TGTGCCAGCAGTTTAAGCAGTGGGGGGTATGGCTACACCTTC
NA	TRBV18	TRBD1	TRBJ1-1	CASSPQGAIMNTEAFF	TGTGCCAGCTCACCACAGGGGGCTATCATGAACACTGAAGCTTTCTTT
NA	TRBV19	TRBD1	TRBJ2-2	CASAYRGAYGELFF	TGTGCCAGTGCCTACAGGGGGGCTTACGGGGAGCTGTTTTTT
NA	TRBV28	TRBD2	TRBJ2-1	CASSSPSEGGWNLRQFF	TGTGCCAGCAGTTCCCCGTCTGAGGGAGGGTGGAACCTTCGGCAGTTCTTC
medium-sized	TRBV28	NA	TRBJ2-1	CASSFYRDTYNEQFF	TGTGCCAGCAGTTTCTACCGGGACACCTACAATGAGCAGTTCTTC
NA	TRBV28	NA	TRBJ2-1	CASSRRGEQFF	TGTGCCAGCAGCCGCCGGGGTGAGCAGTTCTTC
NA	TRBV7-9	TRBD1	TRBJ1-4	CASSRFSGTGGEKLFF	TGTGCCAGCAGCCGGTTTTCCGGGACAGGGGGCGAAAAACTGTTTTTT
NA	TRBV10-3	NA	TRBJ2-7	CAISETIASYEQYF	TGTGCCATCAGTGAGACGATAGCCAGCTACGAGCAGTACTTC
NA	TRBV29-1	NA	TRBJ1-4	CSVDEGGWNEKLFF	TGCAGCGTTGACGAGGGGGGGTGGAATGAAAAACTGTTTTTT
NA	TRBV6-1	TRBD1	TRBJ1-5	CASSEGQGSLQPQHF	TGTGCCAGCAGTGAAGGACAGGGCTCCTTGCAGCCCCAGCATTTT
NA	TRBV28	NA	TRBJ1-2	CASRSGEDYGYTF	TGTGCCAGCAGATCCGGTGAAGACTATGGCTACACCTTC
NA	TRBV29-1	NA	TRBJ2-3	CSVEHGQRTDTQYF	TGCAGCGTTGAACACGGACAGAGAACAGATACGCAGTATTTT
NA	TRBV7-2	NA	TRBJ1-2	CASTSQGIRNYGYTF	TGTGCCAGCACCTCCCAGGGAATCCGTAACTATGGCTACACCTTC
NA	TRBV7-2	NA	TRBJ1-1	CASSFPGGTEAFF	TGTGCCAGCAGCTTCCCTGGGGGGACTGAAGCTTTCTTT
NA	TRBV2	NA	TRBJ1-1	CASTRDTEAFF	TGTGCCAGCACCAGGGACACTGAAGCTTTCTTT
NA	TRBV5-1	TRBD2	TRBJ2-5	CASSSNLRGGGMKTQYF	TGCGCCAGCAGCTCAAACCTACGTGGCGGGGGGATGAAGACCCAGTACTTC
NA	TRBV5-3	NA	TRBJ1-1	CARSGRTSNTEAFF	TGTGCCAGAAGCGGGCGGACATCGAACACTGAAGCTTTCTTT
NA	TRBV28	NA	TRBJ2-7	CASSRGAYEQYF	TGTGCCAGCAGTCGGGGTGCGTACGAGCAGTACTTC
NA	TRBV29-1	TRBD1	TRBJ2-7	CSVDTGGKYEQYF	TGCAGCGTGGATACAGGGGGCAAGTACGAGCAGTACTTC
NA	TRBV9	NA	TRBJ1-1	CASSVGTMNTEAFF	TGTGCCAGCAGCGTCGGTACCATGAACACTGAAGCTTTCTTT
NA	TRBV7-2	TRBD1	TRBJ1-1	CASSFFSRGQWNTEAFF	TGTGCCAGCAGCTTCTTCTCAAGGGGGCAATGGAACACTGAAGCTTTCTTT
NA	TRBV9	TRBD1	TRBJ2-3	CASSGTTGDALDTQYF	TGTGCCAGCAGCGGCACGACAGGGGACGCTCTAGATACGCAGTATTTT
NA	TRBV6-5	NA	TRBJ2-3	CASTMGGADTQYF	TGTGCCAGTACGATGGGTGGAGCAGATACGCAGTATTTT
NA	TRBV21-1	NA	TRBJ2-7	CASYPGLGRPRPYEQYF	TGTGCCAGCTACCCAGGGTTGGGGCGTCCGAGGCCCTACGAGCAGTACTTC
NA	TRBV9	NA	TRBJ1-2	CASSVDRDGYTF	TGTGCCAGCAGCGTAGACAGGGATGGCTACACCTTC
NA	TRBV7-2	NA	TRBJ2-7	CASSLARVYEQYF	TGTGCCAGCAGCTTAGCGCGGGTCTACGAGCAGTACTTC
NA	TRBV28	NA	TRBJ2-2	CASSDAGTGELFF	TGTGCCAGCAGCGATGCGGGCACCGGGGAGCTGTTTTTT
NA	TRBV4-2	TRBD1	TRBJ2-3	CASSQDLPGTGGGDTQYF	TGTGCCAGCAGCCAAGATTTACCCGGGACAGGGGGTGGAGATACGCAGTATTTT
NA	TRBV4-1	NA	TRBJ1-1	CASSHGVNTEAFF	TGCGCCAGCAGCCACGGGGTGAACACTGAAGCTTTCTTT
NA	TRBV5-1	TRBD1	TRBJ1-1	CASSALTGRNTEAFF	TGCGCCAGCAGCGCACTGACAGGGAGGAACACTGAAGCTTTCTTT
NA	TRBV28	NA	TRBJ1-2	CASSLSGNYGYTF	TGTGCCAGCAGTTTATCGGGAAACTATGGCTACACCTTC
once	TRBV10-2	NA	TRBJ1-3	CASIGDEPGNTIYF	TGCGCCAGCATAGGGGATGAACCTGGAAACACCATATATTTT
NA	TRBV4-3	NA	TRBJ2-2	CASSQDPGETIRPGELFF	TGCGCCAGCAGCCAAGATCCGGGGGAGACTATTCGTCCCGGGGAGCTGTTTTTT
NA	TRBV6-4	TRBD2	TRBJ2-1	CASSDGAGGLNEQFF	TGTGCCAGCAGTGACGGGGCGGGAGGTCTCAATGAGCAGTTCTTC
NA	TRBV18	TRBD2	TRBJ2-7	CASSLPSGGASRQYF	TGTGCCAGCTCGCTCCCTAGCGGGGGGGCCAGTCGGCAGTACTTC
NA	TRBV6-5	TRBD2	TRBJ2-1	CAAGGGHSGNEQFF	TGTGCCGCGGGGGGCGGGCACTCTGGCAATGAGCAGTTCTTC
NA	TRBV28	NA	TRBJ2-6	CASNPGAGANVLTF	TGTGCCAGCAATCCAGGGGCTGGGGCCAACGTCCTGACTTTC